This T cell receptor beta chain was identified in a study of vaccination effects on CD4 cells after COVID-19. Study-wide background: Post-vaccine sampling occurred a median 72 days after the second dose.

The data were produced by immunoSEQ multiplex PCR, yet TCRdb's version contains in-frame clones alone and is incomplete. The sample comprises about 31,000 clones, approximately 60% of which are singletons, and 7.5% to 9.5% rests with the top ten. Prior to sequencing, the ViraFEST assay stimulated PBMC with viral peptide pools, which expanded the antigen-specific CD4+ T cells. Culturing for more than eight days preceded CD4+ T cell isolation. Each participant received a vaccine that was either BNT162b2 or mRNA-1273, given as two doses. Previously uninfected by SARS-CoV-2, the vaccine recipients also showed negative nucleocapsid antibodies. This clone has a single count. Its target is not known. The study, taken as a whole, reports: Cross-reactivity with common cold coronaviruses was shown by only 1 of 255 vaccine-induced clones in healthy vaccinees. Marked clonal contraction was seen in infection- and vaccine-induced clones late after vaccination.

Sample: CD4+ T cells from PBMCs cultured with SARS-CoV-2 spike peptides, taken after COVID-19 vaccination. This receptor was obtained from a human donor who received a COVID-19 vaccine.

CDR3 bases: TGCGCCAGCAGCTTGATAGGGTCCGGAAACACCATATATTTT. It encodes CASSLIGSGNTIYF. The chain couples TRBV5-1 to TRBJ1-3; D gene uncertain. The CDR3 runs 14 residues. V shed 1 base and J shed 4 bases, with 9 bases lying between them. The germline gives CDR1 SGHRS, CDR2 YFSETQ.